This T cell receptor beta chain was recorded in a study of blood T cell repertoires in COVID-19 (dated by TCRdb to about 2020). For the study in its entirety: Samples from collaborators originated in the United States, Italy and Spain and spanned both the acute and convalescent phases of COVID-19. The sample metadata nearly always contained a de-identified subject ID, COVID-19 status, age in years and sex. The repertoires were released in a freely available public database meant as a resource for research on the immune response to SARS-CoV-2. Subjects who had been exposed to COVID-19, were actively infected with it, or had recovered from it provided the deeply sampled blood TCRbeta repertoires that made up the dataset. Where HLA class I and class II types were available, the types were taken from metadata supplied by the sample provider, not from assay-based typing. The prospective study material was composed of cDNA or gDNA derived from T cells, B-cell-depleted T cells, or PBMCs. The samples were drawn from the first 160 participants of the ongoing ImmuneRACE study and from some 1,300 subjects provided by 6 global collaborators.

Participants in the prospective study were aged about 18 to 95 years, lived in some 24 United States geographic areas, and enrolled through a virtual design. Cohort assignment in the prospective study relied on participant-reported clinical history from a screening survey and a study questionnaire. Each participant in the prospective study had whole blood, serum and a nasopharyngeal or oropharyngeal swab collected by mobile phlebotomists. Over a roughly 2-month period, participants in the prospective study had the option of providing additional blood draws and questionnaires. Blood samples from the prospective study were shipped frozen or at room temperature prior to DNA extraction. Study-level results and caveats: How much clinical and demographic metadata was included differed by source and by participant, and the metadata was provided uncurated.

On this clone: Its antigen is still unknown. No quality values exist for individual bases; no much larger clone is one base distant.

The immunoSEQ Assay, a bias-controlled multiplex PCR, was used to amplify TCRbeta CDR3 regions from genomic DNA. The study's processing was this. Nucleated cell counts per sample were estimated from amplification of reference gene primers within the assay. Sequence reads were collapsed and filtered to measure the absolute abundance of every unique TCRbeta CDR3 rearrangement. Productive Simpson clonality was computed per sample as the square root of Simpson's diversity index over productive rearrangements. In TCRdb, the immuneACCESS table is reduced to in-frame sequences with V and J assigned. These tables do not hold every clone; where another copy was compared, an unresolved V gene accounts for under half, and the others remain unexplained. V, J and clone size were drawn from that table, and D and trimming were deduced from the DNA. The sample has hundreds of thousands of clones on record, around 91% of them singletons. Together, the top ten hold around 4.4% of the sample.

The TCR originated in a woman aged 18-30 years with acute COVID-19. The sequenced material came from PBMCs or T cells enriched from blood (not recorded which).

The CDR3 corresponds to CASSIRASHYSNQPQHF. The nucleotides read TGTGCCAGTAGTATCAGGGCGAGTCACTATAGCAATCAGCCCCAGCATTTT. Recombination joined TRBV19 with TRBJ1-5; TRBD1 is a weak D gene call, 5 bases matching. The CDR3 goes from the cysteine to the phenylalanine over 17 residues. Only the CDR3 portion is preserved as DNA: 51 bases, with reading frame beginning at the first base. CDR1 and CDR2 are drawn from the germline V gene (reference sequence): LNHDA, SQIVND. The V end loses 3 bases and the J end loses 0 bases, and a stretch of 15 bases separates them. Supplemented by the reference TRBV19 and TRBJ1-5 proteins around the CDR3, the complete variable domain is DGGITQSPKYLFRKEGQNVTLSCEQNLNHDAMYWYRQDPGQGLRLIYYSQIVNDFQKGDIAEGYSVSREKKESFPLTVTSAQKNPTAFYLCASSIRASHYSNQPQHFGDGTRLSIL.